Listed below are T cell receptor beta chains from one sample, sequenced in a study of cytotoxic CD8 clonotypes in ibrutinib-treated CLL. Clones were sequenced by immunoSEQ multiplex PCR, and TCRdb holds only the in-frame ones, with some missing. This table has more than 35,000 clones, 60% to 80% appearing once. The sequencing used PBMCs, collected at disease progression, from a patient treated with ibrutinib. The receptors stem from a human donor with chronic lymphocytic leukemia. Each CDR3 is given with its conserved first and last residue. The D gene is left open where the match is weak. Rows give clone size only sometimes, using once, few, many, or a class for an expanded clone.

clone_size | j_call | v_call | d_call | cdr3_nt | cdr3_aa
NA | TRBJ1-3 | TRBV6-5 | NA | TGTGCCAGCAGGCTCATCCAGGGGACTGGAAACACCATATATTTT | CASRLIQGTGNTIYF
NA | TRBJ2-1 | TRBV5-1 | TRBD2 | TGCGCCAGCAGCTTATCAGCGGGGGTCTCCTACAATGAGCAGTTCTTC | CASSLSAGVSYNEQFF
NA | TRBJ2-7 | TRBV7-6 | NA | TGTGCCAGCAGCTTAGGTCTCGGTAGAGACTACGAGCAGTACTTC | CASSLGLGRDYEQYF
few | TRBJ2-1 | TRBV6-4 | TRBD1 | TGTGCCAGCAGTGTCAGGGGGACCTACAATGAGCAGTTCTTC | CASSVRGTYNEQFF
NA | TRBJ2-1 | TRBV29-1 | TRBD2 | TGCAGCGCCGCAACTAGCGGGGGGGTTAGCTCCTACAATGAGCAGTTCTTC | CSAATSGGVSSYNEQFF
NA | TRBJ1-1 | TRBV6-6 | NA | TGTGCCAGCAGGAAGCAACAGGGTGAGAGCGCTGAAGCTTTCTTT | CASRKQQGESAEAFF
once | TRBJ1-1 | TRBV5-5 | TRBD1 | TGTGCCAGCAGCTTGGTAGACAGGGTGAACACTGAAGCTTTCTTT | CASSLVDRVNTEAFF
NA | TRBJ1-4 | TRBV6-5 | NA | TGTGCCAGCAGTTCCCCCTTGGCAGGGAGTAATGAAAAACTGTTTTTT | CASSSPLAGSNEKLFF
NA | TRBJ1-4 | TRBV10-2 | NA | TGCGCCAGCAGTGATGTCAGCATTAATGAAAAACTGTTTTTT | CASSDVSINEKLFF
NA | TRBJ2-1 | TRBV5-8 | NA | TGTGCCAGCAGCTTTGGGCAGGGCGGTTCCGATGAGCAGTTCTTC | CASSFGQGGSDEQFF
few | TRBJ2-3 | TRBV6-1 | NA | TGTGCCAGCAGGACATTACCTAGCACAGATACGCAGTATTTT | CASRTLPSTDTQYF
once | TRBJ2-7 | TRBV7-8 | TRBD2 | TGTGCCAGCAGCCTGGGACTAGCGGGGGACTCCTACGAGCAGTACTTC | CASSLGLAGDSYEQYF
few | TRBJ2-5 | TRBV12-5 | TRBD2 | TGTGCTAGTGGCCCCGGACTAGCGGGGGAAGAGACCCAGTACTTC | CASGPGLAGEETQYF
once | TRBJ1-6 | TRBV5-4 | TRBD1 | TGTGCCAGCAGCAGGGACAGTGGTTCACCCCTCCACTTT | CASSRDSGSPLHF
once | TRBJ1-1 | TRBV29-1 | NA | TGCAGCGTTTCCAACCGGTGGGTCACTGAAGCTTTCTTT | CSVSNRWVTEAFF
NA | TRBJ2-3 | TRBV10-3 | NA | TGTGCCATCAGTCCTAACGTAGATACGCAGTATTTT | CAISPNVDTQYF
NA | TRBJ2-3 | TRBV7-8 | NA | TGTGCCAGCAGTTCAGGGACCCTCACAGATACGCAGTATTTT | CASSSGTLTDTQYF
NA | TRBJ1-3 | TRBV2 | TRBD1 | TGTGCCAGCAGCGATAGACAGGGAACTGGAAACACCATATATTTT | CASSDRQGTGNTIYF
NA | TRBJ1-3 | TRBV6-5 | NA | TGTGCCAGCAGGGACAGTTCGGGAAACACCATATATTTT | CASRDSSGNTIYF
NA | TRBJ2-1 | TRBV6-6 | TRBD2 | TGTGCCAGCAGTTATGTGCGGGGGGTTGATGAGCAGTTCTTC | CASSYVRGVDEQFF
NA | TRBJ2-7 | TRBV2 | TRBD1 | TGTGCCAGCAGTGTGTCAGGGGGCCCCTACGAGCAGTACTTC | CASSVSGGPYEQYF
NA | TRBJ1-1 | TRBV2 | NA | TGTGCCAGCAGTGCAGGCAGTACGAACACTGAAGCTTTCTTT | CASSAGSTNTEAFF
NA | TRBJ1-1 | TRBV7-8 | NA | TGTGCCAGCAGCTTTATTGGCGGGGGTAACACTGAAGCTTTCTTT | CASSFIGGGNTEAFF
NA | TRBJ2-5 | TRBV6-5 | TRBD2 | TGTGCCAGCAGTTATGTAGCGGGGACTCAAGAGACCCAGTACTTC | CASSYVAGTQETQYF
NA | TRBJ1-6 | TRBV4-1 | NA | TGCGCCAGCAGCCAAGAAGATAATTCACCCCTCCACTTT | CASSQEDNSPLHF
NA | TRBJ1-1 | TRBV6-5 | TRBD1 | TGTGCCAGCAGTTCCCCGGGACAGCTTGAAGCTTTCTTT | CASSSPGQLEAFF
NA | TRBJ2-5 | TRBV11-2 | TRBD1 | TGTGCCAGCAGCCCGGGACAGGGGGCAACAGAGACCCAGTACTTC | CASSPGQGATETQYF
NA | TRBJ2-7 | TRBV19 | NA | TGTGCCAGTAGCGGGGGTCCCATTTACTCCTACGAGCAGTACTTC | CASSGGPIYSYEQYF
NA | TRBJ2-2 | TRBV5-1 | TRBD2 | TGCGCCAGCACCGGGGGGGCGAACACCGGGGAGCTGTTTTTT | CASTGGANTGELFF
NA | TRBJ2-2 | TRBV23-1 | TRBD2 | TGCGCCAGCAGTCAATCAAGACTAGCGGGGAGTGGGGGGGAGCTGTTTTTT | CASSQSRLAGSGGELFF
few | TRBJ1-6 | TRBV5-1 | TRBD1 | TGCGCCAGCAGCTTTGATGGACAGGGGAATTCACCCCTCCACTTT | CASSFDGQGNSPLHF
NA | TRBJ1-4 | TRBV6-1 | NA | TGTGCCAGCAGTGAAGGCCCCGCAACTAATGAAAAACTGTTTTTT | CASSEGPATNEKLFF
NA | TRBJ2-1 | TRBV20-1 | NA | TGCAGTGCTAGTCGATCCAATGAGCAGTTCTTC | CSASRSNEQFF
NA | TRBJ1-1 | TRBV6-5 | NA | TGTGCCAGCAGTCGACCATTCGACACTGAAGCTTTCTTT | CASSRPFDTEAFF
NA | TRBJ2-7 | TRBV29-1 | TRBD2 | TGCAGCGCGGGGGGTGTGGTACGGGGTCGTACCTTCTACGAGCAGTACTTC | CSAGGVVRGRTFYEQYF
NA | TRBJ2-1 | TRBV13 | TRBD1 | TGTGCCAGCAGCTTCCCGGGACAGGGGGAGCAGTTCTTC | CASSFPGQGEQFF
NA | TRBJ1-1 | TRBV2 | TRBD1 | TGTGCCAGCAGTACGGACAGGGCATGGAACACTGAAGCTTTCTTT | CASSTDRAWNTEAFF
many | TRBJ1-1 | TRBV5-1 | NA | TGCGCCAGCAGCTTGGGTCAGATGAACACTGAAGCTTTCTTT | CASSLGQMNTEAFF
NA | TRBJ2-7 | TRBV5-4 | TRBD2 | TGTGCCAGCAGCTTCCGACACTCACGCTTAGCGGGGCCGTACGAGCAGTACTTC | CASSFRHSRLAGPYEQYF
NA | TRBJ1-1 | TRBV5-4 | NA | TGTGCCAGCAGCTTGGCGGGGGTCTCCCCTGAAGCTTTCTTT | CASSLAGVSPEAFF
NA | TRBJ2-6 | TRBV2 | NA | TGTGCCAGCAGTGAGGGCGGATTCTCTGGGGCCAACGTCCTGACTTTC | CASSEGGFSGANVLTF
NA | TRBJ1-6 | TRBV5-1 | TRBD1 | TGCGCCAGCAGGTTCCACGACAGGGGGGAGAATTCACCCCTCCACTTT | CASRFHDRGENSPLHF